This T cell receptor beta chain is drawn from a study of CD8+CD57+ T cells in acquired aplastic anemia. Study-level findings and limits: Both patients and controls carried the same twenty-nine CD8+ CDR3 sequences.

Germline-derived CDR1 and CDR2 are SGDLS and YYNGEE. CDR3 length equals 14 residues. On this clonotype itself: Its antigen is not identified. Mismatch with germline at one junction end may stem from a read error.

Profiling that covered TCR beta VDJ and CDR3 relied on genomic DNA as its template. TCRdb redid the calling of the reads with MiXCR, one entry per CDR3 protein. In the table there are hundreds of thousands of distinct CDR3 sequences, roughly 50% of which are singletons. This chain connects TRBV9 to TRBJ1-2; 7 bases are a match to TRBD1. The specimen sequenced was sorted CD4+, CD8+, or CD8+CD57+ T cells (not recorded which) from PBMCs. The TCR originated in a human donor with severe aplastic anemia or a healthy control (not recorded which). CDR3 nucleotide sequence: TGCGCCAGCAGCCAGGGACAGTCAAACTATGGCTACACCTTC. Its protein product is CASSQGQSNYGYTF.